Shown below are 2 T cell receptor beta chains from a single sample sequenced in a study of blood T cell repertoires in COVID-19. Produced via immunoSEQ multiplex PCR; TCRdb's table is partial and in-frame only. Counted here are around 290,000 clones, roughly 91% occurring once; the ten biggest clones make up 2% to 2.5%. The sample consisted of PBMCs or T cells enriched from blood (not recorded which). Receptor source: a woman aged 55-70 years in a cohort exposed to, infected with or recovered from COVID-19 (not recorded which).

The chain uses TRBV7-3 and TRBJ2-1; D gene uncertain. This CDR3 region has 13 residues. Germline V CDR1 and CDR2: SGHTA, FQGTGA. V was shortened by 5 bases and J by 1 base, with 6 bases between the two germline ends. CDR3 DNA: TGTGCCAGCAGCCCCCAGTCCTACAATGAGCAGTTCTTC. The encoded protein is CASSPQSYNEQFF. The whole variable domain, remainder taken from reference TRBV7-3 and TRBJ2-1, is GAGVSQTPSNKVTEKGKYVELRCDPISGHTALYWYRQSLGQGPEFLIYFQGTGAADDSGLPNDRFFAVRPEGSVSTLKIQRTERGDSAVYLCASSPQSYNEQFFGPGTRLTVL.

This clone was detected a few times. This specimen includes other DNA sequences encoding the same CDR3. The rearrangement links TRBV5-4 to TRBJ1-2, with unresolved D. V lost 0 bases to trimming and J lost 8 bases, with 8 bases between them. The V gene's germline CDR1 is SGHNT and CDR2 YYREEE (reference sequence). This CDR3 spans 12 amino acids. The CDR3: CASSLGAGGYTF. The DNA of the CDR3 is TGTGCCAGCAGCTTGGGGGCGGGCGGCTACACCTTC.